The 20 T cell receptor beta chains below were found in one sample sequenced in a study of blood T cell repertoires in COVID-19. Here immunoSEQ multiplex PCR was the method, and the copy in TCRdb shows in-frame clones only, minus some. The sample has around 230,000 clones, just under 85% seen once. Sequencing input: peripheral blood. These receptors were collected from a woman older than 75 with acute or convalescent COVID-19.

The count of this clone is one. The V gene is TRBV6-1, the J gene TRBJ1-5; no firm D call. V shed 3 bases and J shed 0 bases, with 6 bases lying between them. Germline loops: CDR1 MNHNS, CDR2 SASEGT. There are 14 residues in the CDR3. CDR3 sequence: CASSERPSNQPQHF. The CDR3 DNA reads TGTGCCAGCAGTGAGCGTCCTAGCAATCAGCCCCAGCATTTT.

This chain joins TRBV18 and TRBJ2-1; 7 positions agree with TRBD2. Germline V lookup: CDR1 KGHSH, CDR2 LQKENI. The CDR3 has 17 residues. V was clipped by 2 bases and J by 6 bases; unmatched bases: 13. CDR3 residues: CASSPIWDYLPGNEQFF. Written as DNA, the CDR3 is TGTGCCAGCTCACCAATATGGGACTACCTTCCTGGCAATGAGCAGTTCTTC.

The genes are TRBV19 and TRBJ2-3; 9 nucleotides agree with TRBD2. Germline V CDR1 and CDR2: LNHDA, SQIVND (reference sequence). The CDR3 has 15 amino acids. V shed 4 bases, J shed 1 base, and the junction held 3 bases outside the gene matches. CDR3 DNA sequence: TGTGCCAGTAGTACCTGGACTAGCGGCACAGATACGCAGTATTTT. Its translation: CASSTWTSGTDTQYF.

The CDR3: CASSQTGNTGELFF. CDR3 nucleotide sequence: TGCGCCAGCAGCCAGACAGGGAACACCGGGGAGCTGTTTTTT. This chain joins TRBV5-1 and TRBJ2-2, with a weak D call TRBD1 (6 bases). The CDR3 loop spans 14 amino acids. CDR1 is SGHRS, CDR2 YFSETQ, per germline. V was clipped by 4 bases and J by 1 base, with 8 bases between them. Filled out from reference TRBV5-1 and TRBJ2-2, the complete variable domain reads KAGVTQTPRYLIKTRGQQVTLSCSPISGHRSVSWYQQTPGQGLQFLFEYFSETQRNKGNFPGRFSGRQFSNSRSEMNVSTLELGDSALYLCASSQTGNTGELFFGEGSRLTVL.

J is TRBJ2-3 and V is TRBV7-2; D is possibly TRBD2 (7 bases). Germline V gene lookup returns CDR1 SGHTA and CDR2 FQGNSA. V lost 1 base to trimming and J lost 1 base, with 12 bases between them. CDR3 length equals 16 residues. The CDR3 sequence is CASSLVGGAGTDTQYF. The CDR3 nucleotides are TGTGCCAGCAGCTTAGTGGGGGGGGCCGGCACAGATACGCAGTATTTT.

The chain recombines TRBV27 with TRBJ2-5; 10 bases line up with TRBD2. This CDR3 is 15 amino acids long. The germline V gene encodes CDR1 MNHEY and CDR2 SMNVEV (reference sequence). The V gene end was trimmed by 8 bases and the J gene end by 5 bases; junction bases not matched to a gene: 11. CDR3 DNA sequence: TGTGCCAGCGGGAGAATTCTGACTAGCGGGGAGACCCAGTACTTC. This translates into CASGRILTSGETQYF.

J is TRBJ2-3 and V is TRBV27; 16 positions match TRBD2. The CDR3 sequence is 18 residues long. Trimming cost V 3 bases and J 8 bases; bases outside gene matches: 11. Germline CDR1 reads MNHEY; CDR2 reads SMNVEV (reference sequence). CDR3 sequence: CASSLKVTGTSGGVTQYF. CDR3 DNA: TGTGCCAGCAGTTTGAAGGTCACCGGGACTAGCGGGGGGGTTACGCAGTATTTT.

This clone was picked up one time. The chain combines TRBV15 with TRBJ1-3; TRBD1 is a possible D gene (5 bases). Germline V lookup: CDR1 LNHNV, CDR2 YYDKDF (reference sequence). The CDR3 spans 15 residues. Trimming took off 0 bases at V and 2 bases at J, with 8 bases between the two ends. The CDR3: CATSRERGTGNTIYF. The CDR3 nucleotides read TGTGCCACCAGCAGAGAAAGGGGAACTGGAAACACCATATATTTT.

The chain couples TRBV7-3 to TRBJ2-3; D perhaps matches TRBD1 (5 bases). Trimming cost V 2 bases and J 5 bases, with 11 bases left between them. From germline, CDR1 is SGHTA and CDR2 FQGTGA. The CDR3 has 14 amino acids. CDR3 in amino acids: CASSLSGMGDTQYF. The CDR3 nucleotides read TGTGCCAGCAGCTTATCAGGGATGGGAGATACGCAGTATTTT. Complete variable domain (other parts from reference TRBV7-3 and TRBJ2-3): GAGVSQTPSNKVTEKGKYVELRCDPISGHTALYWYRQSLGQGPEFLIYFQGTGAADDSGLPNDRFFAVRPEGSVSTLKIQRTERGDSAVYLCASSLSGMGDTQYFGPGTRLTVL.

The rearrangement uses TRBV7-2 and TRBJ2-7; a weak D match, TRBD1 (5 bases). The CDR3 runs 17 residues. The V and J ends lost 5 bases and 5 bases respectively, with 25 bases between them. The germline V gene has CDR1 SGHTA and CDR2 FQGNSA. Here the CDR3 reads CASSPALGRPWGDEQYF. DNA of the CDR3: TGTGCCAGCAGCCCGGCCCTGGGGCGGCCTTGGGGTGACGAGCAGTACTTC.

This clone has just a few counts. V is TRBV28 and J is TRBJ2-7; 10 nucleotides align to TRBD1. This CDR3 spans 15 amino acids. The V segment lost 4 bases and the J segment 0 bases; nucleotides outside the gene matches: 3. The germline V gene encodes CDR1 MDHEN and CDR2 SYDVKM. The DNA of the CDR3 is TGTGCCAGCAGTTCATGGACAGGGGGCTCCTACGAGCAGTACTTC. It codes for CASSSWTGGSYEQYF.

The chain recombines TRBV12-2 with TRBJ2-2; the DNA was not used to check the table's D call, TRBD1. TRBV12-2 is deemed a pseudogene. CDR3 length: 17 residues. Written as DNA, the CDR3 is TGTGCAAGTCGCTTAGTGGCAGGGCCTTTGAACACCGGGGAGCTGTTTTTT. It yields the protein CASRLVAGPLNTGELFF.

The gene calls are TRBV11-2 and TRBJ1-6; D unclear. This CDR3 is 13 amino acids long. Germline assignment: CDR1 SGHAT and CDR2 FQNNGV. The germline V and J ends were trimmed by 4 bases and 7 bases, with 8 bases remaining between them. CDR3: CASSSKSNSPLHF. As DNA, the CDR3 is TGTGCCAGCAGCTCAAAAAGCAATTCACCCCTCCACTTT.

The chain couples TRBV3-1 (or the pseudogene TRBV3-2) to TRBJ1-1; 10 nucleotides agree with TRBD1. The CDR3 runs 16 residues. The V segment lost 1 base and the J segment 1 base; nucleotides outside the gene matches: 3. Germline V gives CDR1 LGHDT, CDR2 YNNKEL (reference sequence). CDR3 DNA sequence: TGTGCCAGCAGCCAAGGGGACAGGGGCCGGAACACTGAAGCTTTCTTT. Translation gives CASSQGDRGRNTEAFF.

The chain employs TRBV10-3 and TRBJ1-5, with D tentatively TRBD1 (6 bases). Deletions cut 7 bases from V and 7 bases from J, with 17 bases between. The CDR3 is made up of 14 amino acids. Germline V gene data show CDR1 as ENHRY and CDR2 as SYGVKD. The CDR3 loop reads CAIKAAGDQQPQHF. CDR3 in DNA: TGTGCCATCAAGGCGGCAGGGGATCAGCAGCCCCAGCATTTT.

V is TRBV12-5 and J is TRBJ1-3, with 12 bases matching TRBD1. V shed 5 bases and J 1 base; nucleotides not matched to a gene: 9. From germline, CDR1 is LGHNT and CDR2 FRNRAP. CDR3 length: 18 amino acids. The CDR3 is CASGMSGTGGWSGNTIYF. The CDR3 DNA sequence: TGTGCTAGTGGTATGTCCGGGACAGGGGGCTGGTCTGGAAACACCATATATTTT.

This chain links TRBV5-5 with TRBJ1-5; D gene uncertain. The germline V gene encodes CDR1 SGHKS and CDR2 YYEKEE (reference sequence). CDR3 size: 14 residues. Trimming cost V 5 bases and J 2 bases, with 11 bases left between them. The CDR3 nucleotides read TGTGCCAGCAGTAATGCCTGGCGCAATCAGCCCCAGCATTTT. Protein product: CASSNAWRNQPQHF.

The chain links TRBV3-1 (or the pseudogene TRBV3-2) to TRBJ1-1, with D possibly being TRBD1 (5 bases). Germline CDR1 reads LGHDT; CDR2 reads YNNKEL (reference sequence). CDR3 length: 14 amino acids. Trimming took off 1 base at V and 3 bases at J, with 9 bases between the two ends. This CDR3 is CASSQGRGDTEAFF. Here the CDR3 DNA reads TGTGCCAGCAGCCAAGGTCGGGGGGACACTGAAGCTTTCTTT.

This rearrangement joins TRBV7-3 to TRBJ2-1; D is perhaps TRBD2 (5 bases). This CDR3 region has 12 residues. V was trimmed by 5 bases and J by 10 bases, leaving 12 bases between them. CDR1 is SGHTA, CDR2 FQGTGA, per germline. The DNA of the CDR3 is TGTGCCAGCAGCCGATCGGGGAGAGAGCAGTTCTTC. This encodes CASSRSGREQFF. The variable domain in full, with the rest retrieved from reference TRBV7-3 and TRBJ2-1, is GAGVSQTPSNKVTEKGKYVELRCDPISGHTALYWYRQSLGQGPEFLIYFQGTGAADDSGLPNDRFFAVRPEGSVSTLKIQRTERGDSAVYLCASSRSGREQFFGPGTRLTVL.

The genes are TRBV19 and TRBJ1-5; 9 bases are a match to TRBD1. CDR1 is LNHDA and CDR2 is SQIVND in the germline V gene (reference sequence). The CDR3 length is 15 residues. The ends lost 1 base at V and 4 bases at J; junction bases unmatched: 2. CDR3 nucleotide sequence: TGTGCCAGTAGTATAGGAGGACAGGGGAATCAGCCCCAGCATTTT. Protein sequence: CASSIGGQGNQPQHF. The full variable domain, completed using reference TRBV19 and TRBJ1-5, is DGGITQSPKYLFRKEGQNVTLSCEQNLNHDAMYWYRQDPGQGLRLIYYSQIVNDFQKGDIAEGYSVSREKKESFPLTVTSAQKNPTAFYLCASSIGGQGNQPQHFGDGTRLSIL.